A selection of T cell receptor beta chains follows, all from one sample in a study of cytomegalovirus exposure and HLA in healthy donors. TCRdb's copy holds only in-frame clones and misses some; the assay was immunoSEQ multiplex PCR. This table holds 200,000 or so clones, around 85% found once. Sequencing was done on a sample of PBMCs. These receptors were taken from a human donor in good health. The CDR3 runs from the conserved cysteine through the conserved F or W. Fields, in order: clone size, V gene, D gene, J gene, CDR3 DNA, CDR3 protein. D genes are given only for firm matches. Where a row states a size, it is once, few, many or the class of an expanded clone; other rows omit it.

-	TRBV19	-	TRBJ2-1	TGTGCCAGTAGTATCCCCGGGGGTTCCTACAATGAGCAGTTCTTC	CASSIPGGSYNEQFF
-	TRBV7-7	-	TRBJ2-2	TGTGCTAGCAGCTTAGCAGGGGGGATAGCGGGACCGAACACCGGGGAGCTGTTTTTT	CASSLAGGIAGPNTGELFF
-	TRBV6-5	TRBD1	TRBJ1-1	TGTGCCAGCAGCGAGGGGACAGCCACTGAAGCTTTCTTT	CASSEGTATEAFF
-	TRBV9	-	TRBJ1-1	TGTGCCAGCAGCGAGCGGTCGAACACTGAAGCTTTCTTT	CASSERSNTEAFF
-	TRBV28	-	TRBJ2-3	TGTGCCAGCAGCCCACCGGGAGAGGACCCAGATACGCAGTATTTT	CASSPPGEDPDTQYF
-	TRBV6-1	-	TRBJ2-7	TGTGCCAGCAGGCTGAGTCGCTCCTACGAGCAGTACTTC	CASRLSRSYEQYF
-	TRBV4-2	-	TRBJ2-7	TGTGCCAGCAGCCAAGATGAGGGTTGGCGGGGCCACTCCTACGAGCAGTACTTC	CASSQDEGWRGHSYEQYF
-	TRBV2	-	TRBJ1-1	TGTGCCAGCCTTCGGCAGGGAAACACTGAAGCTTTCTTT	CASLRQGNTEAFF
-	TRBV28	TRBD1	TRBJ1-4	TGTGCCAGCAGACCTGACAGGGCTTATGAAAAACTGTTTTTT	CASRPDRAYEKLFF
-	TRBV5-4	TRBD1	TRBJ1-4	TGTGCCAGCAGCTTGCAGGGGGCGGTTGAAAAACTGTTTTTT	CASSLQGAVEKLFF
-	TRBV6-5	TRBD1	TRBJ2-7	TGTGCCACCAGACAGGGCCTGGAGCAGTACTTC	CATRQGLEQYF
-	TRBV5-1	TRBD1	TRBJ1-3	TGCGCCAGCAGCTGGGGACAGGGAGCAAACACCATATATTTT	CASSWGQGANTIYF
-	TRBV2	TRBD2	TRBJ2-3	TGTGCCAGCAGCGGCGCCACTAGCGGGAGGCCGAGACTCACAGATACGCAGTATTTT	CASSGATSGRPRLTDTQYF
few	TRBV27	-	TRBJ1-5	TGTGCCAGCAGTTTAGAAGGGGGGGGGCCCCAGCATTTT	CASSLEGGGPQHF
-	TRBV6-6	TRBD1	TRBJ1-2	TGTGCCAGCAGTTACGGGACAGGGAACTATGGCTACACCTTC	CASSYGTGNYGYTF
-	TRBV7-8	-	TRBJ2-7	TGTGCCAGCAGCCCCCTAAGAGAGGGGGGGGAGCAGTACTTC	CASSPLREGGEQYF
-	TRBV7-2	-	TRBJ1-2	-	CASSLDFGSGGYTF
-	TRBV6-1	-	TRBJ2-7	TGTGCCAGCAGGGCGGCGGATTTCTACGAGCAGTACTTC	CASRAADFYEQYF
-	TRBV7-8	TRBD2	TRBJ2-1	TGTGCCAGCAGCTTAGTGGGCCACGGGGGGGCCTACAATGAGCAGTTCTTC	CASSLVGHGGAYNEQFF
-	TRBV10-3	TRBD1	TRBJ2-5	TGTGCCATCAGTGAACCGGGACAGGGGAAAGAGACCCAGTACTTC	CAISEPGQGKETQYF